Reported below is one TCR beta chain. Its matching antigen is unknown. The source of the sample is a study of STAT5B mutations in CD4+ large granular lymphocyte leukemia. The study, taken as a whole, reports: No patients shared main leukemic clonotypes, though about 24% appeared at low frequency elsewhere.

The germline CDR1 and CDR2 sequences are SGDLS and YYNGEE. The CDR3 extends over 15 amino acids. The V gene end was trimmed by 5 bases and the J gene end by 1 base; junction bases not matched to a gene: 8. The assay was run at survey level. Profiled with immunoSEQ multiplex PCR; TCRdb holds only in-frame clones, not every one. The sample includes approximately 30,000 clones, less than 85% of them seen just once. The receptor was derived from a human donor in good health. The chain recombines TRBV9 with TRBJ1-1, with TRBD1 identical over 7 bases. The sample taken for sequencing was CD4+ T cells from blood buffy coats. DNA of the CDR3: TGTGCCAGCAGAGCAAGGGACAGCCCGAACACTGAAGCTTTCTTT. It is translated as CASRARDSPNTEAFF.